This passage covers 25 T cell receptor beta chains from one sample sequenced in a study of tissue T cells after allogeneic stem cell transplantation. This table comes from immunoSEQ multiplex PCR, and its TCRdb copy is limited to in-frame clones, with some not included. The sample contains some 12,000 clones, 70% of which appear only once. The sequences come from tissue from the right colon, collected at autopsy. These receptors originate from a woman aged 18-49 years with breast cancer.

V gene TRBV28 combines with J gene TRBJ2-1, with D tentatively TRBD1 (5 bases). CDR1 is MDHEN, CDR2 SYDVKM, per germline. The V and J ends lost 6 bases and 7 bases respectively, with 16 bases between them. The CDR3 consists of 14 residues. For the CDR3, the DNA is TGTGCCAGCAGCCGGCAGGGATGGTGGAATGAGCAGTTCTTC. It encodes CASSRQGWWNEQFF.

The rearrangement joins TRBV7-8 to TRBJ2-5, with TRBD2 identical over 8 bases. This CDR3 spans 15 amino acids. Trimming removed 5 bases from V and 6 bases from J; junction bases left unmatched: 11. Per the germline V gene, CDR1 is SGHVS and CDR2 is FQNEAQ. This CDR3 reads CASSPGSSGEKTQYF. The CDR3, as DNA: TGTGCCAGCAGCCCGGGGAGTAGCGGGGAGAAGACCCAGTACTTC.

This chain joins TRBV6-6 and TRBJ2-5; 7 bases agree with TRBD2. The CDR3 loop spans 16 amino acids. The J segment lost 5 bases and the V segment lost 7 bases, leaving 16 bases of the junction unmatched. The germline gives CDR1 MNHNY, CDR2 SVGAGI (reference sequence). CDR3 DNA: TGTGCCAGCAAAAATGGGGCTAGCGGTTACTCGGAGACCCAGTACTTC. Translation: CASKNGASGYSETQYF.

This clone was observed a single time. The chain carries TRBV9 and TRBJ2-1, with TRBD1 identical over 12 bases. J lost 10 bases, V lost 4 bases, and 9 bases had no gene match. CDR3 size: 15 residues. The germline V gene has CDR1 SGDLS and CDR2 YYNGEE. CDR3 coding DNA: TGTGCCAGCAGCTTACCGGGACAGGGGGCAGGGGAGCAGTTCTTC. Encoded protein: CASSLPGQGAGEQFF.

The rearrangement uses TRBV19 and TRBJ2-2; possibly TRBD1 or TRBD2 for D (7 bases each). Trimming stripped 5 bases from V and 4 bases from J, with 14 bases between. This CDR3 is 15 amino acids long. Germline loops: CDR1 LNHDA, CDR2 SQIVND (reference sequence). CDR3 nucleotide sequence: TGTGCCAGTAGTGCACCCAGGGGGGGCACCGGGGAGCTGTTTTTT. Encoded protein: CASSAPRGGTGELFF.

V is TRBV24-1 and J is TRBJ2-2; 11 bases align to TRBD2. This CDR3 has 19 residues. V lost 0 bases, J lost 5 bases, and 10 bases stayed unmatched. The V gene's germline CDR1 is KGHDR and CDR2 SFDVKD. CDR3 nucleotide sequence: TGTGCCACCAGTGATTTGGAGACTAGCGGGAACGGAGGGACCGGGGAGCTGTTTTTT. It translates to CATSDLETSGNGGTGELFF.

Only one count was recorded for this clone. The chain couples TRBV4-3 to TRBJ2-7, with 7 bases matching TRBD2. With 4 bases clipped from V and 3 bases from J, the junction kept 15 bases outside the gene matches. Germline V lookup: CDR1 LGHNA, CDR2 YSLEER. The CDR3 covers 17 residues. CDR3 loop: CASSPHLVAGERYEQYF. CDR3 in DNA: TGCGCCAGCAGCCCCCACTTAGTTGCGGGAGAGCGCTACGAGCAGTACTTC.

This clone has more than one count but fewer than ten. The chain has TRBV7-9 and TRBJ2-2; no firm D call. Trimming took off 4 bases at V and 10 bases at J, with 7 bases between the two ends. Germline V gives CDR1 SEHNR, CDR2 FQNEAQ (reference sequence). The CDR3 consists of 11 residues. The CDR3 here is CASSSYLELFF. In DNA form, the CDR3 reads TGTGCCAGCAGCTCATATTTGGAGCTGTTTTTT.

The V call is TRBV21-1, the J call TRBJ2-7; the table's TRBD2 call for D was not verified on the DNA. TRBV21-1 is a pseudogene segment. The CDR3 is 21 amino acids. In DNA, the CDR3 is TGTGCCAGCAGCAAAGATGTGGACCCGTCGGCGGGAAATTCGACGGGTAACGAGCAGTACTTC. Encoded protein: CASSKDVDPSAGNSTGNEQYF.

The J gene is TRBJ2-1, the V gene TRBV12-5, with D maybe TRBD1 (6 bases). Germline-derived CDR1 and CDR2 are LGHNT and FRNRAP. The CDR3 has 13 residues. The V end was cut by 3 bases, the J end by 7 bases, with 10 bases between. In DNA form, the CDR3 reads TGTGCTAGTGGTTTCGGGCAGGGGAATGAGCAGTTCTTC. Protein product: CASGFGQGNEQFF. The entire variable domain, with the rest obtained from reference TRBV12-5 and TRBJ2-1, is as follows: DARVTQTPRHKVTEMGQEVTMRCQPILGHNTVFWYRQTMMQGLELLAYFRNRAPLDDSGMPKDRFSAEMPDATLATLKIQPSEPRDSAVYFCASGFGQGNEQFFGPGTRLTVL.

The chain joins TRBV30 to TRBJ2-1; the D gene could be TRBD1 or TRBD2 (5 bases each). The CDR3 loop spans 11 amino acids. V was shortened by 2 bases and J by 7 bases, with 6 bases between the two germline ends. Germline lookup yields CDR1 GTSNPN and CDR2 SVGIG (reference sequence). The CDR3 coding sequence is TGTGCCTGGAGTTGGGGGAATGAGCAGTTCTTC. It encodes CAWSWGNEQFF.

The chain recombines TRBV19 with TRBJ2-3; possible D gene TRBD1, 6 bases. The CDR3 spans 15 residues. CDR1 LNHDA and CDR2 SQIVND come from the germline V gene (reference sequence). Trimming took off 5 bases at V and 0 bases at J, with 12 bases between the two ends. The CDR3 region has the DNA TGTGCCAGTAGTCCATTAGGACAGAGCACAGATACGCAGTATTTT. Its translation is CASSPLGQSTDTQYF.

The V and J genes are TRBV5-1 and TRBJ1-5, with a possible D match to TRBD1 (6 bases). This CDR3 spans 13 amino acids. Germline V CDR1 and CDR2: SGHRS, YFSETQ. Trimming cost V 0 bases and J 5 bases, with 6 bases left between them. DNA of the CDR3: TGCGCCAGCAGCTTGGACAGGGATCAGCCCCAGCATTTT. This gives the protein CASSLDRDQPQHF.

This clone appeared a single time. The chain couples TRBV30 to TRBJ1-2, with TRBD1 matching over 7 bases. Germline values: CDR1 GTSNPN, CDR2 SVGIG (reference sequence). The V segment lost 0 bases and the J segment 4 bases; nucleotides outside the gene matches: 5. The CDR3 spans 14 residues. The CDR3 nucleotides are TGTGCCTGGAGTGTACAGGACAGGCCCTATGGCTACACCTTC. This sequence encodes CAWSVQDRPYGYTF.

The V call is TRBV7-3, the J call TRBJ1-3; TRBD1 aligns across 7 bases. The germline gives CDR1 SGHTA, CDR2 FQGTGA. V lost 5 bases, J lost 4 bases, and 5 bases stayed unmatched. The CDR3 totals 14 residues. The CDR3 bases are TGTGCCAGCAGCAATACAGGGGCAGGAAACACCATATATTTT. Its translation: CASSNTGAGNTIYF.

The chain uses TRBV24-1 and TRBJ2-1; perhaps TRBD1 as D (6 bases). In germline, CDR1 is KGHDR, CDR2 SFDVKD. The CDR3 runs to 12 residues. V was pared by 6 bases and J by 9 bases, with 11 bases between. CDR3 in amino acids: CATSRRGSEQFF. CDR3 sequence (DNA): TGTGCCACCAGTCGCAGGGGCAGTGAGCAGTTCTTC.

DNA of the CDR3: TGTGCCAGCAGCCGAATTGGGGGGACGAACACTGAAGCTTTCTTT. Translated, it gives CASSRIGGTNTEAFF. This chain uses TRBV3-1 (or the pseudogene TRBV3-2) with TRBJ1-1; D may be TRBD1 (5 bases). The V and J ends lost 4 bases and 1 base respectively, with 13 bases between them. Germline lookup yields CDR1 LGHDT and CDR2 YNNKEL (reference sequence). The length of the CDR3 is 15 residues.

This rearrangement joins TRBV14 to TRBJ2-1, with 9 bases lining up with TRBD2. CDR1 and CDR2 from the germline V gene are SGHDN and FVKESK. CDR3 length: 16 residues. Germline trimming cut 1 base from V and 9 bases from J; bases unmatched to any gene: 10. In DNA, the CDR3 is TGTGCCAGCAGCCAAGCGGTAGCGGGAGTAACCGGTGAGCAGTTCTTC. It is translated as CASSQAVAGVTGEQFF.

CDR3: CASSPEVSSYEQYF. DNA of the CDR3: TGTGCCAGCAGCCCAGAGGTCAGCTCCTACGAGCAGTACTTC. The rearrangement joins TRBV9 to TRBJ2-7; D is ambiguous. The CDR3 length is 14 residues. Trimming removed 4 bases at V and 0 bases at J, with 11 bases between. CDR1 is SGDLS, CDR2 YYNGEE, per germline.

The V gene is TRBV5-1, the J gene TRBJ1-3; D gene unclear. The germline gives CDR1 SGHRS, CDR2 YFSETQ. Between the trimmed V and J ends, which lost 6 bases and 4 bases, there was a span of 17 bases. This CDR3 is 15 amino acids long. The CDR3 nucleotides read TGCGCCAGCACGATGGACTTATCTATGGGAAACACCATATATTTT. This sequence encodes CASTMDLSMGNTIYF.

The CDR3 loop reads CASSQRESGSPSGTSGNTIYF. The CDR3 region has the DNA TGTGCCAGCAGCCAAAGGGAGTCAGGGAGTCCCTCAGGCACCTCTGGAAACACCATATATTTT. The chain uses TRBV7-6 and TRBJ1-3, with D perhaps TRBD1 (5 bases). Germline assignment: CDR1 SGHVS and CDR2 FNYEAQ. The CDR3 consists of 21 residues. The germline V and J ends were trimmed by 5 bases and 0 bases, with 29 bases remaining between them.

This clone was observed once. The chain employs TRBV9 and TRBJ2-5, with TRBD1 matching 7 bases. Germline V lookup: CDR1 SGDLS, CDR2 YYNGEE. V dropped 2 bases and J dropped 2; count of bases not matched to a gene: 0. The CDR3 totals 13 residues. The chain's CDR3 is CASSVGQQETQYF. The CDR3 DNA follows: TGTGCCAGCAGCGTGGGACAGCAAGAGACCCAGTACTTC.

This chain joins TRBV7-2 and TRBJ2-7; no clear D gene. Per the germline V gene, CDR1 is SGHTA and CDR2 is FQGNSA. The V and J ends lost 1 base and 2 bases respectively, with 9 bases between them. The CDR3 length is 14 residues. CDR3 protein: CASSLGGNAYEQYF. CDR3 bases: TGTGCCAGCAGCTTAGGTGGCAACGCCTACGAGCAGTACTTC.

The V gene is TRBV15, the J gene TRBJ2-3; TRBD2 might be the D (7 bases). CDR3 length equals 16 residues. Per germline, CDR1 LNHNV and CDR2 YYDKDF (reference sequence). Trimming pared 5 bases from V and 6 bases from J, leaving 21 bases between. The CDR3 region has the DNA TGTGCCACCAGCGGGACCGCCCGGGGGGCCAGGGATACGCAGTATTTT. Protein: CATSGTARGARDTQYF.

Here the CDR3 DNA reads TGTGCCTGGAGGGGGACTAATCCCATAACCCGGGAGCTGTTTTTT. Protein product: CAWRGTNPITRELFF. The chain recombines TRBV30 with TRBJ2-2; the match to TRBD2 covers 7 bases. J lost 9 bases, V lost 3 bases, and 13 bases had no gene match. The CDR3 is 15 residues long. Germline CDR1 and CDR2: GTSNPN and SVGIG (reference sequence).